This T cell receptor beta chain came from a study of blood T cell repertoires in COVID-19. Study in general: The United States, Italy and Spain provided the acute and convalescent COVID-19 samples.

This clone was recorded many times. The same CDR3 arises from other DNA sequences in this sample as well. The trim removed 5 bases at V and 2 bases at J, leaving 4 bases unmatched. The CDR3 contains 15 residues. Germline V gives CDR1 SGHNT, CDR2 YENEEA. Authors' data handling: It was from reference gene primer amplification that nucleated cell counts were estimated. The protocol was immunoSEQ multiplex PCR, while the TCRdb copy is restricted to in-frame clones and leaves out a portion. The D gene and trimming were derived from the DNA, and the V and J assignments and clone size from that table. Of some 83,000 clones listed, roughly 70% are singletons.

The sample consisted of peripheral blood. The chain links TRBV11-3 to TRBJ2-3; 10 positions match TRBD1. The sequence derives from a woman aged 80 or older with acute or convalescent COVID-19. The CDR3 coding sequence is TGTGCCAGCAGCCCCAGACAGGGGGCCACAGATACGCAGTATTTT. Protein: CASSPRQGATDTQYF.